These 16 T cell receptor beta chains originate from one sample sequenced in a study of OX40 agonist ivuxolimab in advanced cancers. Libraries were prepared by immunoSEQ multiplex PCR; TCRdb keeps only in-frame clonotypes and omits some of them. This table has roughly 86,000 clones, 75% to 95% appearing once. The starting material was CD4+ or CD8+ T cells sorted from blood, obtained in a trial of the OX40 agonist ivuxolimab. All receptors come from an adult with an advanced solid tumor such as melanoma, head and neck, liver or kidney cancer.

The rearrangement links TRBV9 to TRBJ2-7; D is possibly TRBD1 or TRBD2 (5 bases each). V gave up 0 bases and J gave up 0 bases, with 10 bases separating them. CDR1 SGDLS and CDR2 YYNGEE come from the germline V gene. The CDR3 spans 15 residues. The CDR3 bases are TGTGCCAGCAGCGTAGGGGACGTCAGCTCCTACGAGCAGTACTTC. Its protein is CASSVGDVSSYEQYF.

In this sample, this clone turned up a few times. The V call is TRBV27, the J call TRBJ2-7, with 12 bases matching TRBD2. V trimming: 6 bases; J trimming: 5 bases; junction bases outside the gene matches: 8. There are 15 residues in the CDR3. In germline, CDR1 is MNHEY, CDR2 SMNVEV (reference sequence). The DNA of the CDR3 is TGTGCCAGCAGCAGAGGGACTAGCGGGTTCGACGAGCAGTACTTC. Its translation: CASSRGTSGFDEQYF.

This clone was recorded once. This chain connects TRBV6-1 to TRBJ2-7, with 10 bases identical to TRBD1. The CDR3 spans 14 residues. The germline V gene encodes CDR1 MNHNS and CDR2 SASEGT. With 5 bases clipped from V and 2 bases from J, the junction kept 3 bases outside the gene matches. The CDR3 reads CASSQGTGAYEQYF. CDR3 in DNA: TGTGCCAGCAGTCAGGGGACAGGGGCCTACGAGCAGTACTTC.

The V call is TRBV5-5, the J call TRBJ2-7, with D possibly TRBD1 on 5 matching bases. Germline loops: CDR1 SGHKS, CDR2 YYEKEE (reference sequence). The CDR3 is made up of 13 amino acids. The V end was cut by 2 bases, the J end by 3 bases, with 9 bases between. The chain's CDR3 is CASSLEDNYEQYF. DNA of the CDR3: TGTGCCAGCAGCTTAGAGGACAACTACGAGCAGTACTTC.

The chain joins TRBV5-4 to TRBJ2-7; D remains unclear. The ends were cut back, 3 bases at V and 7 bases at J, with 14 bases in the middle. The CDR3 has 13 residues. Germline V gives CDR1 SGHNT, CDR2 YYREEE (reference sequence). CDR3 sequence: CASSSPGRWEQYF. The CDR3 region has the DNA TGTGCCAGCAGCTCACCAGGACGGTGGGAGCAGTACTTC.

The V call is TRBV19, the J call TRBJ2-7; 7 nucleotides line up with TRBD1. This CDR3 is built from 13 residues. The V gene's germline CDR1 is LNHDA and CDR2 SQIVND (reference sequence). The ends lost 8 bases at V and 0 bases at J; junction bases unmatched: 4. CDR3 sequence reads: CASQGDGSYEQYF. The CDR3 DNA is TGTGCCAGTCAGGGGGACGGCTCCTACGAGCAGTACTTC.

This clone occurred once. CDR3 in DNA: TGCAGCGGGGGGACAGGGTCGGAAGGCTACACCTTC. Translation gives CSGGTGSEGYTF. V and J are TRBV29-1 and TRBJ1-2; 9 bases align to TRBD1. CDR1 is SQVTM, CDR2 ANQGSEA, per germline. The CDR3 covers 12 residues. V was pared by 7 bases and J by 8 bases, with 8 bases of the junction left unmatched.

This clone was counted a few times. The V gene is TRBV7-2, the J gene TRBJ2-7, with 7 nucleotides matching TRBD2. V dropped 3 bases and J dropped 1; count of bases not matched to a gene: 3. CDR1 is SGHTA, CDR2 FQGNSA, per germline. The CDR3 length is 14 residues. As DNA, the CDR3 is TGTGCCAGCAGCTTGGCCGGGAGGTCCTACGAGCAGTACTTC. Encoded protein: CASSLAGRSYEQYF. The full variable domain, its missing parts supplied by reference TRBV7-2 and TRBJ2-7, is GAGVSQSPSNKVTEKGKDVELRCDPISGHTALYWYRQSLGQGLEFLIYFQGNSAPDKSGLPSDRFSAERTGGSVSTLTIQRTQQEDSAVYLCASSLAGRSYEQYFGPGTRLTVT.

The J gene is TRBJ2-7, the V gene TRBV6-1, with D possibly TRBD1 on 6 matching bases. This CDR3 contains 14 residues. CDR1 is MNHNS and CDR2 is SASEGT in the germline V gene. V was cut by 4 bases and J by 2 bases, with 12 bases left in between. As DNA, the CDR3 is TGTGCCAGCAGTGGGGCGACAGGCCCCTACGAGCAGTACTTC. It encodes CASSGATGPYEQYF.

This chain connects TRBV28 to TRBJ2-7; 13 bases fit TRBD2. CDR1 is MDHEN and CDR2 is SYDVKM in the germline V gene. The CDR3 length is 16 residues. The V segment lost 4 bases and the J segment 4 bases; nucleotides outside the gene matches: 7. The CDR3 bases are TGTGCCAGCAGTTCGAACTTACTAGCGGGAGGGTACGAGCAGTACTTC. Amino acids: CASSSNLLAGGYEQYF. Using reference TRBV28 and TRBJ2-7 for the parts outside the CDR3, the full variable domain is DVKVTQSSRYLVKRTGEKVFLECVQDMDHENMFWYRQDPGLGLRLIYFSYDVKMKEKGDIPEGYSVSREKKERFSLILESASTNQTSMYLCASSSNLLAGGYEQYFGPGTRLTVT.

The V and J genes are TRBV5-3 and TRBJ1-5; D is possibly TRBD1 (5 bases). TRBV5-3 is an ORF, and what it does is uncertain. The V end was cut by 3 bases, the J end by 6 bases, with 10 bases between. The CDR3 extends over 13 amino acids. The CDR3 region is CARSSRVCQPQHF. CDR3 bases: TGTGCCAGAAGCTCCAGGGTTTGTCAGCCCCAGCATTTT.

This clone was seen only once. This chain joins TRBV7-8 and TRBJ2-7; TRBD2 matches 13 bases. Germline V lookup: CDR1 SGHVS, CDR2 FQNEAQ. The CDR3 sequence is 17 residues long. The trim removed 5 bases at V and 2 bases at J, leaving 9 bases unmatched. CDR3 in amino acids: CASSPGLAGVTTYEQYF. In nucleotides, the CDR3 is TGTGCCAGCAGCCCCGGACTAGCGGGAGTTACCACCTACGAGCAGTACTTC.

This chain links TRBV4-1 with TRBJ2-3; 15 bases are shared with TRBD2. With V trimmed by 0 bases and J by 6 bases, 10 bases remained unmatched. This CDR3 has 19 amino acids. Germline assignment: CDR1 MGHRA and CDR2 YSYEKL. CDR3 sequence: CASSQDKGTSGGREDTQYF. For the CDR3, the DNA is TGCGCCAGCAGCCAAGATAAGGGGACTAGCGGGGGGCGGGAGGATACGCAGTATTTT.

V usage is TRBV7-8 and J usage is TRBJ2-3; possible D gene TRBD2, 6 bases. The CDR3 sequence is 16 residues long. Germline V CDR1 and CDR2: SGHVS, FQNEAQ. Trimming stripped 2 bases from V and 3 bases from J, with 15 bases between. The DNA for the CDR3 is TGTGCCAGCAGCTTATTTTTGGGCGGGAAGACAGATACGCAGTATTTT. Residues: CASSLFLGGKTDTQYF.

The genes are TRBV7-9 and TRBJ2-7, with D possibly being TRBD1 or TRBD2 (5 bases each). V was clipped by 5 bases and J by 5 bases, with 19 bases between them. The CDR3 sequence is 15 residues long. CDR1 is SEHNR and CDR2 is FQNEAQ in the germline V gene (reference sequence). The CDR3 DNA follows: TGTGCCAGCAGCCCTCCGGGGCGTAGTGGGAACGAGCAGTACTTC. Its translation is CASSPPGRSGNEQYF. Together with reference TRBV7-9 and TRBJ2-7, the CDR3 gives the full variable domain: DTGVSQNPRHKITKRGQNVTFRCDPISEHNRLYWYRQTLGQGPEFLTYFQNEAQLEKSRLLSDRFSAERPKGSFSTLEIQRTEQGDSAMYLCASSPPGRSGNEQYFGPGTRLTVT.

The CDR3 loop reads CASSVGDVNYGYTF. The CDR3 DNA sequence: TGTGCCAGCAGCGTGGGCGACGTTAACTATGGCTACACCTTC. This chain uses TRBV9 with TRBJ1-2, with no clear D. This CDR3 spans 14 amino acids. Per the germline V gene, CDR1 is SGDLS and CDR2 is YYNGEE. Trimming shortened V by 2 bases and J by 1 base, and 9 bases separated the two germline ends.